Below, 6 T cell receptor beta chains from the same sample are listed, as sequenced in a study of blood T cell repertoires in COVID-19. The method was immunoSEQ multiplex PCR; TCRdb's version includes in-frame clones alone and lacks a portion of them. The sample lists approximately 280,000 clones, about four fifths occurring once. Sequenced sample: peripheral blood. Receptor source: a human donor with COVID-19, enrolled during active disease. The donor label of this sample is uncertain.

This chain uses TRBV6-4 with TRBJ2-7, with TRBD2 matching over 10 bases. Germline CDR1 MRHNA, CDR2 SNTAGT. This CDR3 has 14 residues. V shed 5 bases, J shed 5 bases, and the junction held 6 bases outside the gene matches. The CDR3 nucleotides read TGTGCCAGCAGTCCGACTAGCGGGCCTAACGAGCAGTACTTC. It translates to CASSPTSGPNEQYF.

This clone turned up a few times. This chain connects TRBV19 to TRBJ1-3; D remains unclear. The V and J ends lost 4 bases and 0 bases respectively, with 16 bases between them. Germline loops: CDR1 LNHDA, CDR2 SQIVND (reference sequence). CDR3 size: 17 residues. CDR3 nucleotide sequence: TGTGCCAGTAGTACGTGGGAGGCGCTGACCTCTGGAAACACCATATATTTT. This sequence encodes CASSTWEALTSGNTIYF. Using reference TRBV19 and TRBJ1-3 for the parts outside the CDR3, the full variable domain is DGGITQSPKYLFRKEGQNVTLSCEQNLNHDAMYWYRQDPGQGLRLIYYSQIVNDFQKGDIAEGYSVSREKKESFPLTVTSAQKNPTAFYLCASSTWEALTSGNTIYFGEGSWLTVV.

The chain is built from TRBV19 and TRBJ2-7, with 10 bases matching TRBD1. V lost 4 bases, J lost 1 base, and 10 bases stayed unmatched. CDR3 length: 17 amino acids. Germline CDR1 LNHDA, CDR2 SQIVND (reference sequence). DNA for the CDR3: TGTGCCAGTAGTACCAGAAGACAGGGGGCCGATTCCTACGAGCAGTACTTC. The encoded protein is CASSTRRQGADSYEQYF.

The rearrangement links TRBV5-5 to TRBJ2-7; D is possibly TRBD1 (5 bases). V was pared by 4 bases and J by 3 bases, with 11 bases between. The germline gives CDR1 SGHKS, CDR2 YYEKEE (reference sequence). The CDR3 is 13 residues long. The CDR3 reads CASSIRASYEQYF. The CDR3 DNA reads TGTGCCAGCAGCATCAGGGCCAGCTACGAGCAGTACTTC.

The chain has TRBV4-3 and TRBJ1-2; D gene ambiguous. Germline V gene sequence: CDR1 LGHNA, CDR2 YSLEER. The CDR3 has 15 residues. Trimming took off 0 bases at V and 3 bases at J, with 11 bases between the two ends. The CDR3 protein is CASSQDSGVYYGYTF. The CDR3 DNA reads TGCGCCAGCAGCCAAGACTCCGGGGTTTACTATGGCTACACCTTC.

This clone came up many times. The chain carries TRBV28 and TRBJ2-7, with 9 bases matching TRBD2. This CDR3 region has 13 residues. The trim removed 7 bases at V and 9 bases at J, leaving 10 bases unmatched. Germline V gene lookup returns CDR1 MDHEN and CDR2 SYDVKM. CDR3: CASTRKREVVQYF. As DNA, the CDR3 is TGTGCCAGCACCCGGAAGCGGGAGGTTGTGCAGTACTTC.